The TCR beta chain described here comes from a study of identifying expanded T cells in peripheral blood. For this clone: What it binds is unknown.

Study-level findings and limits: About 1.3 clones differed between technical replicates, versus around 16 and 19 over time. Two-week clone count variance significantly increased as total template count grew.

CDR3 size: 14 residues. Germline CDR1 reads MNHNY; CDR2 reads SVGAGI (reference sequence). J gave up 0 bases and V 10 bases, and 5 bases lay outside the gene matches. Profiling relied on immunoSEQ multiplex PCR, and the TCRdb table lists in-frame clones only, not all of them. Counted here are about 100,000 clones, approximately 88% occurring once; the ten biggest clones make up just over 5.5%. No infections or other immune events were documented during collection. The rearrangement joins TRBV6-6 to TRBJ1-3; 8 nucleotides agree with TRBD1. Sequencing used blood. This receptor was taken from a person aged 18-70 years in good health. The CDR3 DNA sequence: TGTGCCACTCGGACAGGGTACTCTGGAAACACCATATATTTT. This gives the protein CATRTGYSGNTIYF.